Below are 10 T cell receptor beta chains sequenced from a single sample in a study of T cell repertoires in cytomegalovirus infection. These receptors have no identified antigens. Each CDR3 protein gets one entry after TCRdb re-called the reads with MiXCR. This sample has around 900,000 distinct CDR3 sequences, with roughly 30% found just once. This specimen was cultured CD8+ T cells from PBMCs, taken from culture after CMV antigen stimulation. The receptors here all came from a human donor in good health (CMV status not recorded). Some clones in this sample may be carry-over from other donors' samples.

This clonotype has a handful of counts. The chain couples TRBV4-3 to TRBJ2-1; 9 bases align to TRBD1. Germline lookup yields CDR1 LGHNA and CDR2 YSLEER. The CDR3 has 16 residues. V lost 0 bases and J lost 7; bases outside the gene matches: 7. The CDR3 DNA sequence: TGCGCCAGCAGCCAAGATAGGGCAGGGACAGGGAATGAGCAGTTCTTC. The encoded protein is CASSQDRAGTGNEQFF.

The CDR3 nucleotides are TGTGCCATTGGCCCCGTCACTAGCGGGGGGGCTTATGAGCAGTTCTTC. As protein: CAIGPVTSGGAYEQFF. The chain is built from TRBV2 and TRBJ2-1; 13 bases are a match to TRBD2. This CDR3 comprises 16 residues. CDR1 SNHLY and CDR2 FYNNEI come from the germline V gene. Trimming removed 10 bases from V and 8 bases from J; junction bases left unmatched: 14.

This clonotype appeared many times. The rearrangement uses TRBV7-2 and TRBJ2-1; D might be TRBD1 (6 bases). This CDR3 spans 13 amino acids. Looked up from germline, CDR1 is SGHTA and CDR2 is FQGNSA. Trimming left V 4 bases short and J 8 bases short, with 12 bases between. The CDR3 DNA reads as TGTGCCAGCAGCTCCTGGACAGCCCATGAGCAGTTCTTC. This gives the protein CASSSWTAHEQFF.

This clonotype appeared a few times. The rearrangement links TRBV7-6 to TRBJ2-1, with TRBD1 matching 7 bases. Germline trimming cut 4 bases from V and 6 bases from J; bases unmatched to any gene: 6. Germline CDR1 is SGHVS and CDR2 is FNYEAQ. The CDR3 extends over 14 amino acids. The CDR3 DNA is TGTGCCAGCAGCTCCAGACAGGGTGGCAATGAGCAGTTCTTC. Protein sequence: CASSSRQGGNEQFF.

This chain uses TRBV2 with TRBJ1-6; 8 positions match TRBD1. Looked up from germline, CDR1 is SNHLY and CDR2 is FYNNEI. J was trimmed by 3 bases and V by 8 bases; bases with no gene match: 6. This CDR3 region has 15 residues. Here the CDR3 DNA reads TGTGCCAGCTCGGGACAGGCGAGCTATAATTCACCCCTCCACTTT. This sequence encodes CASSGQASYNSPLHF.

The J gene is TRBJ2-5, the V gene TRBV7-9; 7 positions agree with TRBD1. Germline V gene sequence: CDR1 SEHNR, CDR2 FQNEAQ (reference sequence). The V segment lost 4 bases and the J segment 5 bases; nucleotides outside the gene matches: 10. This CDR3 contains 15 residues. The CDR3 protein is CASSSRQGGGETQYF. CDR3 nucleotides: TGTGCCAGCAGCTCGAGACAGGGTGGAGGCGAGACCCAGTACTTC.

This clonotype has just a few counts. J is TRBJ1-1 and V is TRBV6-2 or TRBV6-3; D unresolved. V was cut by 5 bases and J by 3 bases, with 22 bases left in between. Germline CDR1 is MNHEY and CDR2 is SVGEGT. CDR3 size: 17 residues. CDR3 nucleotides: TGTGCCAGCAGTATCCAAGATATTATCCCTCCTTACACTGAAGCTTTCTTT. This sequence encodes CASSIQDIIPPYTEAFF.

On this clonotype itself: A read error may produce the germline difference seen at one junction end. The chain couples TRBV6-6 to TRBJ2-1; no clear D gene. CDR1 is MNHNY and CDR2 is SVGAGI in the germline V gene (reference sequence). This CDR3 spans 14 amino acids. The chain's CDR3 is CVSSYSADVGEQFF. CDR3 coding DNA: TGTGTCAGCAGCTACTCTGCCGACGTGGGTGAGCAGTTCTTC.

Many counts were recorded for this clonotype. The gene calls are TRBV7-2 and TRBJ1-4; 8 bases map to TRBD1. The germline V gene encodes CDR1 SGHTA and CDR2 FQGNSA. This CDR3 is built from 15 residues. The ends lost 4 bases at V and 4 bases at J; junction bases unmatched: 5. The CDR3 coding sequence is TGTGCCAGCAGCTCCACGGGACAGGATAATGAAAAACTGTTTTTT. This encodes CASSSTGQDNEKLFF.

Comment on this clonotype: Its ends do not fully match the called genes, so a read error is possible. The genes are TRBV4-2 and TRBJ2-3; D is ambiguous. In germline, CDR1 is LGHNA, CDR2 YNFKEQ. This CDR3 is 16 amino acids long. Here the CDR3 DNA reads TGTGCCGGCAGCCAAGTTGACGTTTCGATCACAGATACGCAGTATTTT. As protein: CAGSQVDVSITDTQYF.